Each of the 30 T cell receptor beta chains below was sequenced from the same sample in a study of PD-L1 blockade in urothelial cancer. Only in-frame clones appear in the TCRdb table, and some are missing; sequencing was by immunoSEQ multiplex PCR. The data hold about 24,000 clones, with around 85% observed a single time. Sample: PBMCs, taken around atezolizumab (anti-PD-L1) treatment. All receptors come from a man aged 50 or older with urothelial cancer.

The chain employs TRBV7-2 and TRBJ2-6, with D possibly being TRBD1 (7 bases). CDR1 is SGHTA and CDR2 is FQGNSA in the germline V gene. The CDR3 consists of 13 residues. Trimming removed 0 bases from V and 18 bases from J, with 15 bases in between. CDR3 region: CASSLAPGGQWTF. The CDR3, as DNA: TGTGCCAGCAGCTTAGCCCCAGGGGGGCAATGGACTTTC.

V is TRBV5-1 and J is TRBJ2-1, with TRBD2 identical over 8 bases. Germline V gives CDR1 SGHRS, CDR2 YFSETQ. V was clipped by 7 bases and J by 5 bases; unmatched bases: 8. The CDR3 has 14 residues. The CDR3, as DNA: TGCGCCAGCCAACGGGGGGGTGGAAACAATGAGCAGTTCTTC. Its protein is CASQRGGGNNEQFF.

This chain links TRBV9 with TRBJ1-6; a possible D gene is TRBD1 (5 bases). Trimming pared 0 bases from V and 9 bases from J, leaving 13 bases between. The CDR3 sequence is 15 residues long. Germline CDR1 reads SGDLS; CDR2 reads YYNGEE. CDR3 sequence reads: CASSVDGREASPLHF. The CDR3 DNA sequence: TGTGCCAGCAGCGTAGACGGCAGGGAGGCTTCACCCCTCCACTTT.

The chain employs TRBV19 and TRBJ2-5; TRBD2 matches 10 bases. The germline gives CDR1 LNHDA, CDR2 SQIVND (reference sequence). V dropped 5 bases and J dropped 9; count of bases not matched to a gene: 15. CDR3 length: 16 residues. The CDR3 spells CASSVELAGRVGAQYF. For the CDR3, the DNA is TGTGCCAGTAGTGTGGAACTAGCGGGGAGGGTAGGGGCCCAGTACTTC.

The genes are TRBV19 and TRBJ2-5, with D maybe TRBD1 (5 bases). This CDR3 spans 15 amino acids. Trimming stripped 5 bases from V and 1 base from J, with 14 bases between. Per germline, CDR1 LNHDA and CDR2 SQIVND (reference sequence). The CDR3 is CASSGIGAVQETQYF. In DNA, the CDR3 is TGTGCCAGTAGTGGTATTGGGGCAGTCCAAGAGACCCAGTACTTC.

The rearrangement links TRBV9 to TRBJ2-7; 9 positions match TRBD1. From germline, CDR1 is SGDLS and CDR2 YYNGEE. This CDR3 region has 15 residues. The J segment lost 4 bases and the V segment lost 0 bases, leaving 5 bases of the junction unmatched. The CDR3 region has the DNA TGTGCCAGCAGCGTAGAGGGGACAGGGTCTTACGAGCAGTACTTC. Amino acids: CASSVEGTGSYEQYF.

This clone was recorded a few times. The rearrangement uses TRBV11-2 and TRBJ1-1; D may be TRBD1 (5 bases). There are 16 residues in the CDR3. V lost 0 bases, J lost 0 bases, and 11 bases lay in between. The germline V gene has CDR1 SGHAT and CDR2 FQNNGV. The CDR3 DNA follows: TGTGCCAGCAGCTTAGATCTTGACAGACTGAACACTGAAGCTTTCTTT. Its translation is CASSLDLDRLNTEAFF.

The chain uses TRBV30 and TRBJ1-5, with D uncertain. This CDR3 region has 14 residues. V was cut by 0 bases and J by 6 bases, with 12 bases left in between. Germline assignment: CDR1 GTSNPN and CDR2 SVGIG (reference sequence). Here the CDR3 DNA reads TGTGCCTGGAGTGTAAACCCCCCCGGTCAGCCCCAGCATTTT. As protein: CAWSVNPPGQPQHF.

This chain links TRBV14 with TRBJ2-7; 11 nucleotides align to TRBD1. Trimming at V came to 3 bases and at J to 8 bases, leaving 6 bases not matched to a gene. The CDR3 length is 14 residues. Germline loops: CDR1 SGHDN, CDR2 FVKESK. In DNA, the CDR3 is TGTGCCAGCAGCCACACGGGGACAGGGGGTAAGCAGTACTTC. It codes for CASSHTGTGGKQYF.

The chain carries TRBV13 and TRBJ1-1; 9 bases are a match to TRBD1. The germline V gene encodes CDR1 PRHDT and CDR2 FYEKMQ (reference sequence). The CDR3 consists of 13 residues. Trimming removed 6 bases from V and 11 bases from J; junction bases left unmatched: 10. CDR3 DNA: TGTGCCAGCAGTACCGGGACAGGGCGAGCTGCTTTCTTT. As protein: CASSTGTGRAAFF.

The gene calls are TRBV6-5 and TRBJ1-5, with 9 bases matching TRBD1. The CDR3 covers 16 residues. CDR1 MNHEY and CDR2 SVGAGI come from the germline V gene. V trimming: 4 bases; J trimming: 10 bases; junction bases outside the gene matches: 14. The CDR3 DNA reads TGTGCCAGCAGTTCCCGGGACAGGGTTTCTCCCCGACCCCAGCATTTT. Amino acids: CASSSRDRVSPRPQHF.

In its sample, this clone was seen a few times. The gene calls are TRBV30 and TRBJ1-5; no definite D call. CDR1 and CDR2 (germline): GTSNPN, SVGIG (reference sequence). The CDR3 length is 13 residues. V lost 0 bases, J lost 5 bases, and 8 bases lay in between. CDR3 DNA: TGTGCCTGGAGTGTTGGGGAGGATCAGCCCCAGCATTTT. It yields the protein CAWSVGEDQPQHF.

The chain uses TRBV11-2 and TRBJ2-7; D is possibly TRBD1 (5 bases). In germline, CDR1 is SGHAT, CDR2 FQNNGV. This CDR3 comprises 13 residues. Trimming left V 5 bases short and J 3 bases short, with 11 bases between. CDR3 DNA: TGTGCCAGCAGCCCTCGACAGAGCTACGAGCAGTACTTC. Protein sequence: CASSPRQSYEQYF.

This sequence joins TRBV7-9 and TRBJ2-2, with 7 bases matching TRBD1. Germline V gives CDR1 SEHNR, CDR2 FQNEAQ (reference sequence). The CDR3 has 14 amino acids. The V and J ends lost 6 bases and 4 bases, in that order; junction bases with no gene match: 5. CDR3 protein: CASRGDRATGELFF. The CDR3 DNA reads as TGTGCCAGCAGGGGCGACAGGGCCACCGGGGAGCTGTTTTTT. Full variable domain (outside the CDR3, taken from reference TRBV7-9 and TRBJ2-2): DTGVSQNPRHKITKRGQNVTFRCDPISEHNRLYWYRQTLGQGPEFLTYFQNEAQLEKSRLLSDRFSAERPKGSFSTLEIQRTEQGDSAMYLCASRGDRATGELFFGEGSRLTVL.

This clone was counted a single time. The chain uses TRBV5-1 and TRBJ2-1; tentatively, D is TRBD1 (6 bases). CDR3 length: 13 amino acids. CDR1 SGHRS and CDR2 YFSETQ come from the germline V gene. V dropped 0 bases and J dropped 10 bases, with 11 bases sitting between them. In DNA, the CDR3 is TGCGCCAGCAGCTTGGTTCAGGGGCACGAGCAGTTCTTC. Translating it yields CASSLVQGHEQFF.

J is TRBJ2-5 and V is TRBV6-5; 12 positions agree with TRBD2. Per the germline V gene, CDR1 is MNHEY and CDR2 is SVGAGI. The CDR3 is made up of 15 amino acids. The ends lost 6 bases at V and 5 bases at J; junction bases unmatched: 7. This CDR3 is CASSLAGGPWETQYF. The DNA for the CDR3 is TGTGCCAGCAGCCTAGCGGGGGGGCCTTGGGAGACCCAGTACTTC.

The rearrangement uses TRBV6-5 and TRBJ1-4; 7 bases are a match to TRBD1. V dropped 2 bases and J dropped 5; count of bases not matched to a gene: 2. Germline assignment: CDR1 MNHEY and CDR2 SVGAGI. The CDR3 runs 14 residues. CDR3 in amino acids: CASSYTGQNEKLFF. The CDR3, as DNA: TGTGCCAGCAGTTACACGGGACAGAATGAAAAACTGTTTTTT.

The rearrangement uses TRBV28 and TRBJ1-1, with D maybe TRBD1 (6 bases). CDR1 is MDHEN and CDR2 is SYDVKM in the germline V gene. The V end lost 6 bases, the J end lost 4 bases, and 9 bases lay between the germline ends. The CDR3 spans 12 residues. CDR3: CASRYRATEAFF. The CDR3 region has the DNA TGTGCCAGCAGGTACAGGGCCACTGAAGCTTTCTTT.

The V and J genes are TRBV30 and TRBJ2-6; tentatively, D is TRBD2 (5 bases). Germline loops: CDR1 GTSNPN, CDR2 SVGIG (reference sequence). There are 15 residues in the CDR3. V gave up 1 base and J gave up 3 bases, with 10 bases separating them. The CDR3 loop is CAWSAAVDGANVLTF. DNA of the CDR3: TGTGCCTGGAGTGCAGCGGTCGATGGGGCCAACGTCCTGACTTTC.

The chain couples TRBV28 to TRBJ2-5; 7 bases agree with TRBD1. The germline V gene has CDR1 MDHEN and CDR2 SYDVKM. This CDR3 is 14 amino acids long. Trimming took 11 bases from V and 5 from J; bases not matched to a gene: 14. The CDR3 region has the DNA TGTGCCGCCGCCGGGACAGCCGTTTTGGAGACCCAGTACTTC. It encodes CAAAGTAVLETQYF.

The chain combines TRBV4-1 with TRBJ2-1, with 7 nucleotides matching TRBD2. There are 13 residues in the CDR3. The germline gives CDR1 MGHRA, CDR2 YSYEKL. The junction had 6 bases not matched to a gene; V was cut back by 5 bases and J by 8 bases. CDR3 sequence reads: CASSDLAVDEQFF. CDR3 DNA: TGCGCCAGCAGCGACCTAGCGGTCGATGAGCAGTTCTTC.

The rearrangement uses TRBV29-1 and TRBJ1-1; D is unresolved. Trimming shortened V by 3 bases and J by 7 bases, and 18 bases separated the two germline ends. Germline assignment: CDR1 SQVTM and CDR2 ANQGSEA. The CDR3 loop spans 14 amino acids. The CDR3, as DNA: TGCAGCGTTGATGTATGGGTGGCAGACAATGAAGCTTTCTTT. Its translation: CSVDVWVADNEAFF.

Written as DNA, the CDR3 is TGTGCCAGCAGCCCTAGGTCTTGGGTCGGGATGGAGACCCAGTACTTC. Its protein product is CASSPRSWVGMETQYF. The chain has TRBV13 and TRBJ2-5; possibly TRBD2 for D (5 bases). The CDR3 contains 16 residues. The V end was cut by 5 bases, the J end by 5 bases, with 21 bases between. The germline V gene encodes CDR1 PRHDT and CDR2 FYEKMQ (reference sequence).

The chain has TRBV10-3 and TRBJ2-5, with a possible D match to TRBD1 (6 bases). The CDR3 length is 16 residues. CDR1 and CDR2 (germline): ENHRY, SYGVKD. Trimming pared 3 bases from V and 3 bases from J, leaving 17 bases between. In DNA, the CDR3 is TGTGCCATCAGTGATACCGGGACAATGGGGGAAGAGACCCAGTACTTC. Its protein product is CAISDTGTMGEETQYF.

This clone was observed once. This rearrangement joins TRBV10-3 to TRBJ2-1; the match to TRBD2 covers 10 bases. Trimming cost V 3 bases and J 5 bases; bases outside gene matches: 7. There are 16 residues in the CDR3. The V gene's germline CDR1 is ENHRY and CDR2 SYGVKD. CDR3 sequence: CAISDPGTSVNNEQFF. As DNA, the CDR3 is TGTGCCATCAGTGATCCCGGGACTAGCGTCAACAATGAGCAGTTCTTC.

This chain uses TRBV7-8 with TRBJ2-7; a weak D match, TRBD2 (6 bases). The CDR3 totals 14 residues. The germline CDR1 and CDR2 sequences are SGHVS and FQNEAQ. V dropped 5 bases and J dropped 0 bases, with 11 bases sitting between them. The CDR3 region has the DNA TGTGCCAGCAGCACCGCGGGGACCTCCTACGAGCAGTACTTC. Translating gives CASSTAGTSYEQYF.

The rearrangement links TRBV4-3 to TRBJ2-2, with D possibly matching TRBD2 (6 bases). From germline, CDR1 is LGHNA and CDR2 YSLEER. Trimming left V 6 bases short and J 4 bases short, with 18 bases between. The CDR3 contains 16 residues. DNA of the CDR3: TGCGCCAGCAGACTAGTTTTGGGGGGTGGCACCGGGGAGCTGTTTTTT. Translation: CASRLVLGGGTGELFF.

V gene TRBV9 combines with J gene TRBJ2-1, with a weak D call TRBD1 (5 bases). The CDR3 spans 13 residues. Germline V gene data show CDR1 as SGDLS and CDR2 as YYNGEE. The V and J ends lost 4 bases and 7 bases respectively, with 12 bases between them. CDR3 loop: CASSPPTENEQFF. CDR3 nucleotides: TGTGCCAGCAGCCCTCCGACAGAAAATGAGCAGTTCTTC.

This sequence joins TRBV10-2 and TRBJ2-5; the D gene is possibly TRBD2 (6 bases). Trimming removed 5 bases from V and 7 bases from J, with 17 bases in between. Germline V gene data show CDR1 as WSHSY and CDR2 as SAAADI. The CDR3 is 14 residues long. CDR3 residues: CASSRDSLRGTQYF. The CDR3 DNA sequence: TGCGCCAGCAGTCGGGACTCACTTCGGGGGACCCAGTACTTC.

CDR3 loop: CASSPPQQTEAFF. CDR3 DNA: TGTGCCAGCTCACCACCGCAACAAACTGAAGCTTTCTTT. The genes are TRBV18 and TRBJ1-1; no firm D call. This CDR3 has 13 amino acids. The V end lost 0 bases, the J end lost 5 bases, and 7 bases lay between the germline ends. Germline CDR1 is KGHSH and CDR2 is LQKENI.